This T cell receptor (beta chain) stems from a study of graft-versus-host responses after intestinal transplantation (dated by TCRdb to the early 2020s). Notes on the research overall: The transplants that recipients got were multivisceral, liver-intestinal, or isolated intestinal. To identify alloreactive clones, pre-transplant mixed lymphocyte reaction products were sequenced and compared with unstimulated pre-transplant donor and recipient T cells. After intestinal transplantation, graft-versus-host and host-versus-graft alloreactive T cell clones were followed in the graft, circulation and bone marrow using bulk TCR-beta CDR3 sequencing. A cohort of roughly 25 intestinal transplant recipients, including one retransplant, was enrolled, and a few patients lacking pretransplant specimens were excluded. All recipients received anti-thymocyte globulin induction followed by maintenance tacrolimus and steroids for 3 to 4 years. A peak of at least 4% donor T cells among recipient peripheral blood mononuclear cells was the definition used for donor T cell macrochimerism. Samples from a few later patients were sequenced in-house on an Illumina MiSeq with MiXCR processing rather than by the commercial service.

The library relied on the immunoSEQ multiplex PCR assay. For most patients, genomic DNA was isolated with the Qiagen DNeasy Blood and Tissue Kit and shipped frozen to Adaptive Biotechnologies for TCR sequencing. For most patients, genomic DNA was subjected to high-throughput TCR-beta CDR3 sequencing by Adaptive Biotechnologies. The study's own analysis went as follows. Adaptive's ImmunoSEQ software supplied the TCR sequencing data for 15 to 20 patients, while MiXCR and VDJtools were used to process a few other patients. CD4 versus CD8 sorting errors were corrected by removing sequences found in both subsets at a frequency ratio below 5:1. CDR3 nucleotide sequences shared by donor and recipient were removed because the origin of these sequences could not be assigned. At least 2-fold expansion over unstimulated cells and a minimum CFSE-low frequency of 0.002% (template counts) or 0.001% (read counts) were required for clones to be classified as alloreactive. Clones detected in sequenced pre-transplant spleen, lymph node, or MLR CFSE-low populations of the donor or recipient were defined as mappable. Cumulative frequency of alloreactive clones was calculated as a percentage of all sequences weighted by copy number. As stored in TCRdb, this immuneACCESS dataset retains in-frame rearrangements with V and J assigned. A fraction of the clones does not appear; measured against another copy, unresolved V genes explain less than half of the discrepancy, and the remainder lacks a known reason. V and J calls and clone size come straight from that table; D and trimming were deduced from the DNA. This sample gives fewer than 120,000 clones in total; 90% to 95% of them show up just once. The top ten clonotypes cover about 0.51% of the sample.

V and J are trimmed by 6 bases and 0 bases, and the gene matches miss 4 bases of the junction. As encoded in the germline V gene (reference sequence), CDR1 is MNHEY while CDR2 is SMNVEV. From cysteine to phenylalanine, the CDR3 is 15 amino acids long. Solely the CDR3 DNA is kept, with 45 bases framed from the first base. The time point tag for this specimen amounts to: cells obtained before transplantation from donor or recipient. CD3+CD4+ and CD3+CD8+ populations were FACS-sorted from unstimulated pre-transplant donor and recipient cells taken from spleen or lymph nodes. The paper as a whole reports these results and caveats: The relatively low number and heterogeneity of intestinal transplant patients limited the conclusions. GvH clones were detected in recipient bone marrow, and some appeared earlier in ileal mucosa or blood, consistent with an intestinal mucosal origin. Patients with donor T cell macrochimerism had high GvH to HvG T cell clonal ratios in their allografts. Early after transplant, declines in HvG clones were associated with peak levels of circulating GvH clones.

To note about this clone: No cognate antigen has been identified for it. No base quality values were provided; no much bigger clone lies one nucleotide off.

The TCR originated in a human donor who received an intestinal transplant. The V and J genes are TRBV27 and TRBJ2-3, with 9 junctional bases fitting TRBD2. Sequenced here: unstimulated CD8+ T cells sorted from spleen or lymph node cells, sampled before intestinal transplant. The bases are TGTGCCAGCAGCACCGGGACTAGCAGCACAGATACGCAGTATTTT. This yields the protein CASSTGTSSTDTQYF.